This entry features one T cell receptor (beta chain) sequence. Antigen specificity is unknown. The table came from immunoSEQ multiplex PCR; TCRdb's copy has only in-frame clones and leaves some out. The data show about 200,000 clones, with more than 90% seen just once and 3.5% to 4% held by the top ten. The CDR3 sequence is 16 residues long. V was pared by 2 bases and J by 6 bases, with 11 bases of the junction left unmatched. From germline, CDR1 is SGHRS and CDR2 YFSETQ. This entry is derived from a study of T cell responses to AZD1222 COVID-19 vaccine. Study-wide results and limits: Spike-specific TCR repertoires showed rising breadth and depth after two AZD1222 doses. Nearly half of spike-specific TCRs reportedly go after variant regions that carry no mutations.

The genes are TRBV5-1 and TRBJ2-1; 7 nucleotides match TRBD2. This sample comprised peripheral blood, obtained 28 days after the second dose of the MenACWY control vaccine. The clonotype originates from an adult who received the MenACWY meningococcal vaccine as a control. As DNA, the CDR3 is TGCGCCAGCAGCTTAGAATTAGCGGGTCGGGGCAATGAGCAGTTCTTC. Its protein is CASSLELAGRGNEQFF.